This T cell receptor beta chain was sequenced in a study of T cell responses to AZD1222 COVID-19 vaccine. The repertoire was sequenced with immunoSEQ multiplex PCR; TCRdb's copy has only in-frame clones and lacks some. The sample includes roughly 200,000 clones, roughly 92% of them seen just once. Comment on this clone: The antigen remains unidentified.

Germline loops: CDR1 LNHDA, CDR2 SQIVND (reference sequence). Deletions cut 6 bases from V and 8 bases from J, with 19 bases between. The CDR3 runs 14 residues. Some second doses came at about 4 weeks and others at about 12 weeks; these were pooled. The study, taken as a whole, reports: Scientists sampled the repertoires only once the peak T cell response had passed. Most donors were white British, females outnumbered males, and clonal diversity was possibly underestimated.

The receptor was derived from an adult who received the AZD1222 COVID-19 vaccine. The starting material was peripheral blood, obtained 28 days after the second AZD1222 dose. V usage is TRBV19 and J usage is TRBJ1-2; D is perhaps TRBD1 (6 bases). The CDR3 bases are TGTGCCAGTAGAGCCCGGGACACCACTCGAGGCTACACCTTC. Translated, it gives CASRARDTTRGYTF.